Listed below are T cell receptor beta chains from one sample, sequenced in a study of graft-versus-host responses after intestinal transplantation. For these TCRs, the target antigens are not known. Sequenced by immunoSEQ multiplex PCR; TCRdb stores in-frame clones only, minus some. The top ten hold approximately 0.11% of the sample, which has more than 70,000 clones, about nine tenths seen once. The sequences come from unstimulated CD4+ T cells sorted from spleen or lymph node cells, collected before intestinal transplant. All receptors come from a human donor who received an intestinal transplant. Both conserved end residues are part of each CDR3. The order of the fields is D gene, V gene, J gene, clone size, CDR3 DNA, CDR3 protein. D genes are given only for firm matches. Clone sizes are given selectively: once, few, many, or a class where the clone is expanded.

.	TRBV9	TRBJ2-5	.	TGTGCCAGCAGCCGGGAACCCCAGGACGGAGCCCAGTACTTC	CASSREPQDGAQYF
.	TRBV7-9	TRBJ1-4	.	TGTGCCAGCACTCTTGTCGGAACTAATGAAAAACTGTTTTTT	CASTLVGTNEKLFF
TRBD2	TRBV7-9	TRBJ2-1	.	TGTGCCACCGCTCCGGGGATGCGGGGGTCACCCAATGAGCAGTTCTTC	CATAPGMRGSPNEQFF
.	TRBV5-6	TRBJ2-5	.	TGTGCCAGCAGCCGTAGGGGGGGCCCGCGGCAAGAGACCCAGTACTTC	CASSRRGGPRQETQYF
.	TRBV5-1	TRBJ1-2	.	TGCGCCAGCAGCTCAAACACAGTCTATGGCTACACCTTC	CASSSNTVYGYTF
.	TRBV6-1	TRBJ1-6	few	TGTGCCAGCAGCCGGGACATAAATTCACCCCTCCACTTT	CASSRDINSPLHF
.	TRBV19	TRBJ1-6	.	TGTGCCAGTAGTATGGACAGTAGTAGTTCACCCCTCCACTTT	CASSMDSSSSPLHF
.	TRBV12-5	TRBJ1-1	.	TGTGCTAGTGATTCGACACGGAACACTGAAGCTTTCTTT	CASDSTRNTEAFF
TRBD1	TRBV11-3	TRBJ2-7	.	TGTGCCAGCAGCACTTCCGGGACAGGGGACCACGAGCAGTACTTC	CASSTSGTGDHEQYF
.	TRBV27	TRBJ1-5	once	TGTGCCAGCAGTCCCTACTCCGACAGGCGCAATCAGCCCCAGCATTTT	CASSPYSDRRNQPQHF